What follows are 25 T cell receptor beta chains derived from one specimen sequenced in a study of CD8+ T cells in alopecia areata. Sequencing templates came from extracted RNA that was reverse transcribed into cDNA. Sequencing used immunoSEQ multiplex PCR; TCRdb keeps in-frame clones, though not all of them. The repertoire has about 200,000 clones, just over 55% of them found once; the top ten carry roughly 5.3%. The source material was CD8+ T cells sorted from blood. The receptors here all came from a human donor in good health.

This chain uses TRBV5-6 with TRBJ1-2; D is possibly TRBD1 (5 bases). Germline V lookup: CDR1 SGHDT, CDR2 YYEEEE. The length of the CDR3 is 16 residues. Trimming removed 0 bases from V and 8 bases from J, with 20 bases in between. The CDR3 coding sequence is TGTGCCAGCAGCTTGGTCCAAGGGGACCCCGCCGACGGCTACACCTTC. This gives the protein CASSLVQGDPADGYTF. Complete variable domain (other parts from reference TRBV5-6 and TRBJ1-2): DAGVTQSPTHLIKTRGQQVTLRCSPKSGHDTVSWYQQALGQGPQFIFQYYEEEERQRGNFPDRFSGHQFPNYSSELNVNALLLGDSALYLCASSLVQGDPADGYTFGSGTRLTVV.

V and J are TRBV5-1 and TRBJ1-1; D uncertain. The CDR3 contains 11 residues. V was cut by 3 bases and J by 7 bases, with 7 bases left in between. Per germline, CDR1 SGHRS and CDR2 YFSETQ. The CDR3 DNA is TGCGCCAGCAGCTCCGGCCATGAAGCTTTCTTT. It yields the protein CASSSGHEAFF.

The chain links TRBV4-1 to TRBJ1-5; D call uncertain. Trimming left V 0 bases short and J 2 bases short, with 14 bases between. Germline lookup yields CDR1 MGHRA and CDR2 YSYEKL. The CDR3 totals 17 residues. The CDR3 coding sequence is TGCGCCAGCAGCCAAGATTACCCAGGCTGGGGCAATCAGCCCCAGCATTTT. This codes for CASSQDYPGWGNQPQHF.

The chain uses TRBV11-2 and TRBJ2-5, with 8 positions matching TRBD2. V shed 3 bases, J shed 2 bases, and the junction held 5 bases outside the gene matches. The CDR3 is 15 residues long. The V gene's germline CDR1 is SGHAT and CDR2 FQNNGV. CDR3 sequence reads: CASSFLAGLQETQYF. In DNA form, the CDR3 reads TGTGCCAGCAGCTTCTTAGCGGGGCTACAAGAGACCCAGTACTTC.

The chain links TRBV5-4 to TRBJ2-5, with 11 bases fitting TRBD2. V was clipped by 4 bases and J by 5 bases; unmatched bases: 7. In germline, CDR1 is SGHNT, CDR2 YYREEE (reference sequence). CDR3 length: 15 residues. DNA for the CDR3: TGTGCCAGCAGCCTAACTAGCGGGGGCCACGAGACCCAGTACTTC. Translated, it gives CASSLTSGGHETQYF.

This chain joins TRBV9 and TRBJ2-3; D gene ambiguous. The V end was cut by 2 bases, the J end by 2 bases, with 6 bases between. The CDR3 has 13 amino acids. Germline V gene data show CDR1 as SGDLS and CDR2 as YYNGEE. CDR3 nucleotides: TGTGCCAGCAGCGTTTGGGACACAGATACGCAGTATTTT. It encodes CASSVWDTDTQYF. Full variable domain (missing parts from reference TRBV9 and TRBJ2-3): DSGVTQTPKHLITATGQRVTLRCSPRSGDLSVYWYQQSLDQGLQFLIQYYNGEERAKGNILERFSAQQFPDLHSELNLSSLELGDSALYFCASSVWDTDTQYFGPGTRLTVL.

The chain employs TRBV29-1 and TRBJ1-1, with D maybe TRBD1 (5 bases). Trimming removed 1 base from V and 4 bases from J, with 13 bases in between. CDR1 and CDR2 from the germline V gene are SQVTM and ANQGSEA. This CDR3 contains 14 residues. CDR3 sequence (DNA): TGCAGCGTTGAAGCTACCGGGACGGGCACTGAAGCTTTCTTT. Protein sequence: CSVEATGTGTEAFF.

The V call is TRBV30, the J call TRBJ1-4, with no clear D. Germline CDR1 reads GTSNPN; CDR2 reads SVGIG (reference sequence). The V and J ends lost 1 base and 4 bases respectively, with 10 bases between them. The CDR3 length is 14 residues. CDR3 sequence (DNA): TGTGCCTGGAGTGAGTCATACGATAATGAAAAACTGTTTTTT. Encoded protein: CAWSESYDNEKLFF.

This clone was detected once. CDR3 in DNA: TGTGCCAGCAGTTACAATCCGGGTACCCTCGGCGAGCAGTACTTC. Its translation: CASSYNPGTLGEQYF. This sequence joins TRBV6-6 and TRBJ2-7, with D uncertain. V lost 2 bases, J lost 6 bases, and 17 bases lay in between. This CDR3 has 15 amino acids. The V gene's germline CDR1 is MNHNY and CDR2 SVGAGI (reference sequence).

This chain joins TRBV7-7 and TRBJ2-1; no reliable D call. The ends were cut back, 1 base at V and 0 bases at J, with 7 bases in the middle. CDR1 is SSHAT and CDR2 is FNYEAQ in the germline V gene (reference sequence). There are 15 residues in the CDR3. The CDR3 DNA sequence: TGTGCCAGCAGCTTAGGGGCAGCCTCCTACAATGAGCAGTTCTTC. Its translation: CASSLGAASYNEQFF. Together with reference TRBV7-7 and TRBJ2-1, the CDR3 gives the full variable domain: GAGVSQSPRYKVTKRGQDVTLRCDPISSHATLYWYQQALGQGPEFLTYFNYEAQPDKSGLPSDRFSAERPEGSISTLTIQRTEQRDSAMYRCASSLGAASYNEQFFGPGTRLTVL.

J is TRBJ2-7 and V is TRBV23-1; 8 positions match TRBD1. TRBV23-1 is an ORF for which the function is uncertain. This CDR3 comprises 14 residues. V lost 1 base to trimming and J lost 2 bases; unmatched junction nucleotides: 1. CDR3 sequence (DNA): TGCGCCAGCAGTCAATGCAGGGGGCCCTACGAGCAGTACTTC. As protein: CASSQCRGPYEQYF.

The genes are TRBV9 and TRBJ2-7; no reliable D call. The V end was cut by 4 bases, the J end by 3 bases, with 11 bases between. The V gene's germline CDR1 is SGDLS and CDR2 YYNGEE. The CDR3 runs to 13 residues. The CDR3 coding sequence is TGTGCCAGCAGCCAGGACGGAGACTACGAGCAGTACTTC. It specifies CASSQDGDYEQYF.

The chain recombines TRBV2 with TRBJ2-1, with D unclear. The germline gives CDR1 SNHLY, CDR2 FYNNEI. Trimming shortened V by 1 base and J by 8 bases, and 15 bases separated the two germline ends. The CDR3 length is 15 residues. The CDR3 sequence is CASSEEGLDRDEQFF. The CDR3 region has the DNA TGTGCCAGCAGTGAAGAGGGTTTGGACCGCGATGAGCAGTTCTTC.

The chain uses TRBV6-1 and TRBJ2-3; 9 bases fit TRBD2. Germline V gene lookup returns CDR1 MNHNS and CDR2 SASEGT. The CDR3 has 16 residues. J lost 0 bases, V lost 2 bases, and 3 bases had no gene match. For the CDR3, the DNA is TGTGCCAGCAGTGAAATGGGACTAGCTAGCACAGATACGCAGTATTTT. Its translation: CASSEMGLASTDTQYF.

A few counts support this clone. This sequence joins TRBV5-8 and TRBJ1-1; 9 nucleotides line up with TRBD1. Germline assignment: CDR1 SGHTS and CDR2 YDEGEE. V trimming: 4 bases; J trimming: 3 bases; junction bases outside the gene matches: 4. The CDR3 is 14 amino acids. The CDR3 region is CASSQRQGDTEAFF. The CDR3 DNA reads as TGTGCCAGCAGCCAAAGACAGGGGGACACTGAAGCTTTCTTT.

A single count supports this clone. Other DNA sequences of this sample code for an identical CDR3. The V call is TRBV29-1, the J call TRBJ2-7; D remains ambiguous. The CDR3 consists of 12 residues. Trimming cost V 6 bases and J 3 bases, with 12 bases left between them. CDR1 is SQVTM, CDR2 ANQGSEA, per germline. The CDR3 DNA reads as TGCAGCGTGGTTGAGACGGGCTACGAGCAGTACTTC. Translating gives CSVVETGYEQYF.

CDR3 DNA: TGTGCCAGCAGCTTAGGGTACCAGTTCACAGATACGCAGTATTTT. Translated: CASSLGYQFTDTQYF. The V call is TRBV7-2, the J call TRBJ2-3; D is uncertain. In germline, CDR1 is SGHTA, CDR2 FQGNSA. V lost 1 base and J lost 2, with 10 bases in between. The CDR3 totals 15 residues.

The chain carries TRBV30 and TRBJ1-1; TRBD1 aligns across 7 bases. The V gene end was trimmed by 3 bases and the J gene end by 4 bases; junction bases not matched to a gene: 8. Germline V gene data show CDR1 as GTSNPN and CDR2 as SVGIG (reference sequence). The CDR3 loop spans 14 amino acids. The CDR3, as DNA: TGTGCCTGGAGCCCCGGACAGGATCCCACTGAAGCTTTCTTT. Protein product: CAWSPGQDPTEAFF.

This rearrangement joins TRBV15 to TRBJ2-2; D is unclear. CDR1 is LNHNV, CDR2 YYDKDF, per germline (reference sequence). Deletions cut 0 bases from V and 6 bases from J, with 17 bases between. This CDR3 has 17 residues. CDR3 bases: TGTGCCACCAGCAGAGATCTAGAACTACCCTCCGCCGGGGAGCTGTTTTTT. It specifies CATSRDLELPSAGELFF.

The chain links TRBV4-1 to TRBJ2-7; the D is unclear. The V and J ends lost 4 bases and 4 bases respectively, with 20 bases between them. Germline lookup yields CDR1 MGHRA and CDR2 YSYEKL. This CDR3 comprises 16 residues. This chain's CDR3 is CASSLPRIGGEYEQYF. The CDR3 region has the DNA TGCGCCAGCAGCCTCCCGAGGATAGGTGGGGAATACGAGCAGTACTTC.

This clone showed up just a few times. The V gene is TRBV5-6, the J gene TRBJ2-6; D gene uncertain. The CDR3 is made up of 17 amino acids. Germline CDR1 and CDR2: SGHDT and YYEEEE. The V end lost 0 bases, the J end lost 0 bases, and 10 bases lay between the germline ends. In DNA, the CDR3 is TGTGCCAGCAGCTTGGCCCAAGTAATCTCTGGGGCCAACGTCCTGACTTTC. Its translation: CASSLAQVISGANVLTF.

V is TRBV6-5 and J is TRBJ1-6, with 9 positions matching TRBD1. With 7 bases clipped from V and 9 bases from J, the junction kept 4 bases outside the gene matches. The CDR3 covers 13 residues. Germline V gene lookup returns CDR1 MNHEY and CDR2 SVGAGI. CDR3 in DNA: TGTGCCAGCAAGGGACAGGGAAGTTCACCCCTCCACTTT. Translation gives CASKGQGSSPLHF.

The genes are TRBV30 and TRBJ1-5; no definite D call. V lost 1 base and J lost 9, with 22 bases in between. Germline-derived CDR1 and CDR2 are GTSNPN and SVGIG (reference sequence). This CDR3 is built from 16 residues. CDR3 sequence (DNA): TGTGCCTGGAGTGGCCCTGACCTAATTGAACGTCGGCCCCAGCATTTT. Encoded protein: CAWSGPDLIERRPQHF.

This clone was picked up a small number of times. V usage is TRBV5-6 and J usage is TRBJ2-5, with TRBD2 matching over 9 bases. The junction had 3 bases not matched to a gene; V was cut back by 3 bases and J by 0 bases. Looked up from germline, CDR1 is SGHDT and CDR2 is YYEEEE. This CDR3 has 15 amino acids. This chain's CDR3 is CASSSSGEYQETQYF. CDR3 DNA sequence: TGTGCCAGCAGCTCTAGCGGGGAGTACCAAGAGACCCAGTACTTC.

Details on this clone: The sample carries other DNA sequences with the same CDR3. CDR3 protein: CASSLEPVSSYNSPLHF. CDR3 nucleotides: TGCGCCAGCAGCTTGGAACCAGTCAGCTCCTATAATTCACCCCTCCACTTT. The chain employs TRBV5-1 and TRBJ1-6, with unresolved D. Germline V lookup: CDR1 SGHRS, CDR2 YFSETQ. V was pared by 0 bases and J by 0 bases, with 10 bases between. The CDR3 is 17 amino acids. Full variable domain (missing parts from reference TRBV5-1 and TRBJ1-6): KAGVTQTPRYLIKTRGQQVTLSCSPISGHRSVSWYQQTPGQGLQFLFEYFSETQRNKGNFPGRFSGRQFSNSRSEMNVSTLELGDSALYLCASSLEPVSSYNSPLHFGNGTRLTVT.